The T cell receptor beta chain under discussion was sequenced for a study of T cell repertoires in cytomegalovirus infection. Study in general: Matching HLA type, along with CMV infection, was indicated by public TCR beta signatures.

MiXCR, run by TCRdb on the reads, gives a single entry per CDR3 protein. This sample has roughly 700,000 distinct CDR3 sequences, with around 35% found just once. About this clonotype itself: Antigen: not known.

The specimen was cultured PBMCs, collected from culture after CMV antigen stimulation. This TCR was recovered from a human donor in good health (CMV status not recorded). Some clones in this sample may be carry-over from other donors' samples.

The DNA of the CDR3 is TGTGCCATCGATACCTCCTACGAGCAGTACTTC. Its protein product is CAIDTSYEQYF. The chain has TRBV10-3 and TRBJ2-7, with D unresolved. Germline assignment: CDR1 ENHRY and CDR2 SYGVKD. Trimming stripped 8 bases from V and 0 bases from J, with 5 bases between. This CDR3 has 11 amino acids.